Detailed here is one TCR beta chain. This sample was included in a study of blood T cell repertoires in COVID-19. The wider study: There were acute and convalescent COVID-19 samples, and they came from the United States, Italy and Spain. Sources were T cells, B-cell-depleted T cells, or PBMCs; the material itself was cDNA or gDNA.

Authors' processing steps: Amplification from reference gene primers served as the basis for estimated nucleated cell counts. Assay used: immunoSEQ multiplex PCR; TCRdb lists only in-frame clones, some missing. That table is the source of V, J and clone size, and D and trimming were worked out from the DNA. The top ten hold approximately 7.3% of the sample, which has more than 200,000 clones, around nine tenths seen once. Participant reports of clinical history set cohort assignment. This clonotype was sampled from a man aged 30 to 39 in a cohort exposed to, infected with or recovered from COVID-19 (not recorded which). Sequences were obtained from PBMCs or T cells enriched from blood (not recorded which).

CDR3 nucleotide sequence: TGCGCCAGCAGCTTGACAGGGCCCCGGCAGGAGACCCAGTACTTC. It yields the protein CASSLTGPRQETQYF. The chain couples TRBV5-1 to TRBJ2-5; D is possibly TRBD1 (6 bases). Trimming removed 1 base at V and 5 bases at J, with 15 bases between. The CDR3 consists of 15 residues. CDR1 is SGHRS, CDR2 YFSETQ, per germline.